The 21 T cell receptor beta chains listed next were all sequenced from one sample in a study of blood T cells in healthy people across ages. Together with a sample-barcoded 5' primer, a J-beta primer mix was included in a second PCR lasting about 7 to 11 cycles. TCRdb re-called the 5' RACE reads through MiXCR, storing one row per CDR3 protein. The repertoire includes 890,000 or so distinct CDR3 sequences, 55% to 65% of them detected once, and about 27% sits in the top ten. Sequencing used blood. These TCRs come from a man aged 25 to 40 in good health.

A few counts support this clonotype. This chain connects TRBV29-1 to TRBJ2-7; the match to TRBD1 covers 10 bases. Trimming at V came to 5 bases and at J to 2 bases, leaving 6 bases not matched to a gene. CDR1 and CDR2 (germline): SQVTM, ANQGSEA. The length of the CDR3 is 14 residues. The CDR3 spells CSVMTGTGAYEQYF. The CDR3 DNA sequence: TGCAGCGTTATGACCGGGACAGGGGCCTACGAGCAGTACTTC.

The chain carries TRBV20-1 and TRBJ2-1; 13 nucleotides agree with TRBD2. J lost 4 bases, V lost 6 bases, and 6 bases had no gene match. The CDR3 spans 15 residues. Germline V gives CDR1 DFQATT, CDR2 SNEGSKA (reference sequence). CDR3 region: CSARLAGGQYNEQFF. CDR3 in DNA: TGCAGTGCAAGACTAGCGGGGGGACAATACAATGAGCAGTTCTTC.

A note on this clonotype: One end of the junction fails to match germline, which may point to a read error. V and J are TRBV7-2 and TRBJ2-1; 8 bases are shared with TRBD2. The germline CDR1 and CDR2 sequences are SGHTA and FQGNSA. The CDR3 sequence is 14 residues long. Here the CDR3 DNA reads TGTGCCAGCGGCTTACCGGGGGGGTTGAATGAGCAGTTCTTC. This translates into CASGLPGGLNEQFF.

The chain joins TRBV29-1 to TRBJ2-7; 9 bases are shared with TRBD1. The CDR3 has 15 amino acids. The V gene end was trimmed by 0 bases and the J gene end by 2 bases; junction bases not matched to a gene: 5. From germline, CDR1 is SQVTM and CDR2 ANQGSEA. CDR3 protein: CSVEDRGTGTYEQYF. CDR3 nucleotide sequence: TGCAGCGTTGAAGATAGGGGGACAGGGACCTACGAGCAGTACTTC.

The chain is built from TRBV7-9 and TRBJ1-4; 9 nucleotides match TRBD1. Germline V CDR1 and CDR2: SEHNR, FQNEAQ (reference sequence). The ends lost 5 bases at V and 7 bases at J; junction bases unmatched: 8. CDR3 length: 15 amino acids. The CDR3 sequence: CASSQRGTGSEKLFF. As DNA, the CDR3 is TGTGCCAGCAGCCAGAGGGGGACAGGGAGTGAAAAACTGTTTTTT.

This clonotype has more than one count but fewer than ten. The rearrangement joins TRBV20-1 to TRBJ1-2; D gene unclear. The CDR3 has 12 amino acids. Germline V gene lookup returns CDR1 DFQATT and CDR2 SNEGSKA (reference sequence). The CDR3 region is CTPKGLVYGYTF. CDR3 bases: TGCACCCCCAAGGGATTAGTCTATGGCTACACCTTC.

V is TRBV12-3 or TRBV12-4 and J is TRBJ1-6; D might be TRBD1 (5 bases). The CDR3 totals 13 residues. Trimming shortened V by 1 base and J by 14 bases, and 12 bases separated the two germline ends. This chain's CDR3 is CASSLGGGEALHF. The CDR3 bases are TGTGCCAGCAGTTTAGGAGGAGGGGAGGCCCTCCACTTT.

The chain links TRBV9 to TRBJ1-5; weak D call: TRBD1 (5 bases). Germline lookup yields CDR1 SGDLS and CDR2 YYNGEE. The CDR3 contains 14 residues. V was pared by 4 bases and J by 0 bases, with 8 bases between. The CDR3 here is CASSQGDSNQPQHF. The CDR3 DNA reads as TGTGCCAGCAGCCAGGGTGATAGCAATCAGCCCCAGCATTTT.

There are a few counts of this clonotype. The chain uses TRBV2 and TRBJ2-5; unclear D gene. Trimming cost V 3 bases and J 3 bases, with 11 bases left between them. CDR1 SNHLY and CDR2 FYNNEI come from the germline V gene. The CDR3 consists of 14 residues. The CDR3 sequence: CASSDVQAEETQYF. DNA for the CDR3: TGTGCCAGCAGTGATGTCCAGGCTGAAGAGACCCAGTACTTC.

The V gene is TRBV20-1, the J gene TRBJ2-1, with 10 nucleotides matching TRBD2. J lost 9 bases, V lost 7 bases, and 9 bases had no gene match. Germline CDR1 is DFQATT and CDR2 is SNEGSKA (reference sequence). There are 13 residues in the CDR3. The CDR3 here is CSVGSSGGVEQFF. CDR3 in DNA: TGCAGTGTGGGCTCTAGCGGGGGCGTTGAGCAGTTCTTC.

This clonotype was seen a few times. This sequence joins TRBV20-1 and TRBJ2-1; TRBD1 matches 8 bases. This CDR3 is 15 amino acids long. The V segment lost 0 bases and the J segment 6 bases; nucleotides outside the gene matches: 7. Germline lookup yields CDR1 DFQATT and CDR2 SNEGSKA (reference sequence). CDR3 bases: TGCAGTGCTAGAGATCGAAGGACAGGGCGCAATGAGCAGTTCTTC. Translated, it gives CSARDRRTGRNEQFF.

The V call is TRBV7-9, the J call TRBJ2-7; 11 nucleotides align to TRBD2. The J call may be incorrect, as the DNA end agrees better with TRBJ2-5. Germline-derived CDR1 and CDR2 are SEHNR and FQNEAQ (reference sequence). This CDR3 spans 18 amino acids. Here the CDR3 DNA reads TGTGCCAGCAGCTTAAGTTCTAGCGGGGGGTTCTTTCAAGAGACCCAGTACTTC. Translation gives CASSLSSSGGFFQETQYF.

V is TRBV7-2 and J is TRBJ1-2, with TRBD1 identical over 9 bases. V trimming: 5 bases; J trimming: 5 bases; junction bases outside the gene matches: 9. CDR3 length: 15 amino acids. CDR1 and CDR2 (germline): SGHTA, FQGNSA. Written as DNA, the CDR3 is TGTGCCAGCAGCCCCAGGGGACAGGGACCATATGGCTACACCTTC. This codes for CASSPRGQGPYGYTF.

This clonotype occurred a few times. V and J are TRBV12-3 or TRBV12-4 and TRBJ1-6; D might be TRBD1 (5 bases). The length of the CDR3 is 14 residues. Between the trimmed V and J ends, which lost 5 bases and 5 bases, there was a span of 10 bases. The CDR3 sequence: CASSLPRDNSPLHF. CDR3 nucleotides: TGTGCCAGCAGTCTACCCAGGGATAATTCACCCCTCCACTTT.

This clonotype has a handful of counts. The V and J genes are TRBV7-2 and TRBJ2-7; a weak D match, TRBD1 (5 bases). Germline loops: CDR1 SGHTA, CDR2 FQGNSA. The CDR3 has 14 amino acids. V shed 4 bases and J shed 0 bases, with 10 bases lying between them. For the CDR3, the DNA is TGTGCCAGCAGCTCCAACAGGCTCTCCTACGAGCAGTACTTC. Its translation is CASSSNRLSYEQYF.

The chain joins TRBV20-1 to TRBJ2-5, with TRBD1 as a possible D gene (5 bases). The ends were cut back, 3 bases at V and 0 bases at J, with 11 bases in the middle. There are 14 residues in the CDR3. Germline-derived CDR1 and CDR2 are DFQATT and SNEGSKA (reference sequence). The CDR3 DNA reads as TGCAGTGCTAGGGGCAGGGCTCACCAAGAGACCCAGTACTTC. Amino acid sequence: CSARGRAHQETQYF.

This clonotype occurred a few times. The chain uses TRBV29-1 and TRBJ1-2, with D possibly matching TRBD1 (5 bases). CDR1 and CDR2 (germline): SQVTM, ANQGSEA. This CDR3 is built from 14 residues. Trimming cost V 1 base and J 1 base, with 10 bases left between them. CDR3: CSVEAGPGNYGYTF. In DNA, the CDR3 is TGCAGCGTTGAAGCGGGGCCTGGTAACTATGGCTACACCTTC.

This clonotype turned up a few times. The V call is TRBV4-1, the J call TRBJ1-5, with 12 nucleotides matching TRBD1. The germline CDR1 and CDR2 sequences are MGHRA and YSYEKL. The CDR3 totals 19 residues. V gave up 0 bases and J gave up 5 bases; unmatched junction bases: 11. CDR3 coding DNA: TGCGCCAGCAGCCAAGATCTTGGGACAGGGGGCTCTTCTTATCAGCCCCAGCATTTT. Translation: CASSQDLGTGGSSYQPQHF.

This clonotype came up a few times. A read error may produce the germline difference seen at one junction end. The chain is built from TRBV7-2 and TRBJ2-5, with TRBD2 matching over 9 bases. Germline CDR1 SGHTA, CDR2 FQGNSA. There are 14 residues in the CDR3. In DNA, the CDR3 is TGTGCCAGCAGTTTAGCGGGGGCTTCAGAGACCCAGTACTTC. It is translated as CASSLAGASETQYF.

The V call is TRBV6-5, the J call TRBJ1-2; no clear D. Germline V gives CDR1 MNHEY, CDR2 SVGAGI. V was cut by 2 bases and J by 0 bases, with 10 bases left in between. The CDR3 is made up of 15 amino acids. In nucleotides, the CDR3 is TGTGCCAGCAGTTACCGTCCCCCTTCTAACTATGGCTACACCTTC. Translating gives CASSYRPPSNYGYTF.

This rearrangement joins TRBV20-1 to TRBJ2-5; TRBD2 aligns across 8 bases. The germline gives CDR1 DFQATT, CDR2 SNEGSKA (reference sequence). This CDR3 is 13 amino acids long. V lost 6 bases, J lost 0 bases, and 3 bases stayed unmatched. The CDR3 is CSALGLDQETQYF. CDR3 DNA: TGCAGTGCCCTGGGACTAGACCAAGAGACCCAGTACTTC.